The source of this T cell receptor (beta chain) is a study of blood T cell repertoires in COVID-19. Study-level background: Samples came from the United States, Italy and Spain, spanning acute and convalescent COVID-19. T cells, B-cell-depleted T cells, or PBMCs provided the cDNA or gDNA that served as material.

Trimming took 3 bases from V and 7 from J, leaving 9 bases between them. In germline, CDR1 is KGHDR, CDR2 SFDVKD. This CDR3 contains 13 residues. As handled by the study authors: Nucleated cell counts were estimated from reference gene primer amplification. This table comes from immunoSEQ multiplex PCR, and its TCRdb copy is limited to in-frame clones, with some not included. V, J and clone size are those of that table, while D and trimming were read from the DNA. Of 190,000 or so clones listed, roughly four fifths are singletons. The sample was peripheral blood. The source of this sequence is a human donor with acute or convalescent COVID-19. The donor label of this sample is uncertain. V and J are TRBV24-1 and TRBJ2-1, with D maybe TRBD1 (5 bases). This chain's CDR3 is CATSDGARNEQFF. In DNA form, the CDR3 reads TGTGCCACCAGTGATGGGGCTAGGAATGAGCAGTTCTTC.